This TCR beta chain was observed in a study of T-cell memory formation after mild COVID-19. Study observations and caveats: Whereas later expanders leaned CD4+, clones contracting day 15 to 85 showed a balanced CD4/CD8 makeup. Pre-infection memory carried some responding clones, suggesting that cross-reactive memory joined.

TCR alpha and TCR beta cDNA libraries carrying sample barcodes and UMIs came from 5'RACE with constant-segment primers. One entry per CDR3 protein results from TCRdb running MiXCR on the 5' RACE reads. The data show approximately 350,000 distinct CDR3 sequences, with 14% seen just once and roughly a fifth held by the top ten. Per the germline V gene, CDR1 is SGHTA and CDR2 is FQGNSA. This CDR3 has 15 amino acids. V lost 7 bases and J 5 bases, leaving 15 bases between the germline ends. With regard to this clonotype: The target antigen is unknown.

This TCR was recovered from a man between 18 and 35 years old who had mild COVID-19 (a few samples of this study predate the infection). Cell type and time point are not known. V gene TRBV7-2 combines with J gene TRBJ1-6; D gene unclear. The sample taken for sequencing was PBMCs or a T cell subset sorted from them (not recorded which). The CDR3 region has the DNA TGTGCCAGCACTCGGAGGGCAGTTGATAATTCACCCCTCCACTTT. Translated: CASTRRAVDNSPLHF.